This entry is about one T cell receptor beta chain. This clone has a single count. Its target antigen remains unknown. No qualities accompany the bases; no much larger clone lies one base away. TCRbeta CDR3 regions were amplified from genomic DNA using the immunoSEQ Assay, a bias-controlled multiplex PCR. The published analysis was carried out like this. Within the assay, amplification of reference gene primers was used to estimate how many nucleated cells each sample contained. Sequence reads were collapsed and filtered to measure the absolute abundance of every unique TCRbeta CDR3 rearrangement. For each sample, productive Simpson clonality was calculated by taking the square root of Simpson's diversity index across productive rearrangements. TCRdb mirrors the immuneACCESS table, restricted to in-frame sequences. Some clones are absent from its copies; in checked studies, under half trace to an unresolved V gene, and the reason for the others is unknown. The DNA was the basis for D and trimming; V, J and clone size are from that table. Present in this sample are a few hundred thousand clones, 84% of which were seen just once. The ten top clones hold 4.5% to 6% of the sample.

Trimming takes 1 base from V and 14 bases from J, and the germline ends sit 13 bases apart. In the germline V gene (reference sequence), CDR1 corresponds to GTSNPN and CDR2 to SVGIG. Counted from cysteine to phenylalanine, this CDR3 has 11 amino acids. Left in the record is the CDR3 DNA by itself, 33 bases read in frame from the first base. A second Seattle source provided samples from volunteer blood donors who had recovered from COVID-19. Each collaborating institution followed its own protocols to collect whole blood in K2EDTA tubes. Collaborator samples were shipped for TCRbeta analysis as frozen whole blood, isolated PBMCs, or DNA extracted from either sample type. This sample stems from a study of blood T cell repertoires in COVID-19 (dated by TCRdb to the early 2020s). At the level of the whole study: The collaborator samples originated in the United States, Italy and Spain and spanned the acute and convalescent phases of COVID-19. The material from the prospective study consisted of cDNA or gDNA derived from T cells, B-cell-depleted T cells, or PBMCs. The dataset comprised deeply sampled blood TCRbeta repertoires from subjects exposed to, actively infected with, or recovered from COVID-19. The repertoires were released in a freely available public database intended as a resource for research on the immune response to SARS-CoV-2. The samples were drawn from two sources: the first 160 participants of the ongoing ImmuneRACE study, and some 1,300 subjects contributed by 6 global collaborators. Sample metadata almost always included a de-identified subject ID, COVID-19 status, age in years and sex. Where available, HLA class I and class II types were taken from metadata supplied by the sample provider and were not determined by assay-based typing.

Beyond this particular receptor, the publication reports: The quantity of clinical and demographic metadata differed by source and by participant and was supplied without curation.

Material for sequencing was peripheral blood. The sequence joins TRBV30 to TRBJ2-3; perhaps TRBD1 is the D gene, with 6 bases matching. The clonotype was recovered from a woman aged 60 to 75 who had recovered from COVID-19. The nucleotide sequence is TGTGCCTGGAGTGAACAGGGACCATCGTATTTT. The encoded protein is CAWSEQGPSYF.